This TCR beta chain was profiled in a study of blood T cell repertoires in COVID-19 (dated by TCRdb to about 2020). Background on the whole study: Collaborator samples came from the United States, Italy and Spain and covered acute and convalescent phases of COVID-19. The prospective study material was composed of cDNA or gDNA derived from T cells, B-cell-depleted T cells, or PBMCs. Where available, HLA class I and class II types were obtained from metadata supplied by the sample provider rather than from assay-based typing. A freely available public database, intended as a resource for researchers studying the immune response to SARS-CoV-2, is where the repertoires were released. Samples were obtained from the ongoing ImmuneRACE study (first 160 participants) and from approximately 1,200 subjects provided by 6 global collaborators. The sample metadata nearly always contained a de-identified subject ID, COVID-19 status, age in years and sex. Subjects who had been exposed to COVID-19, were actively infected with it, or had recovered from it provided the deeply sampled blood TCRbeta repertoires that made up the dataset.

The immunoSEQ Assay, a bias-controlled multiplex PCR, was used to amplify TCRbeta CDR3 regions from genomic DNA. The paper's data handling went like this. The number of nucleated cells in each sample was estimated by amplification of reference gene primers within the assay. To quantify the absolute abundance of each unique TCRbeta CDR3 rearrangement, sequence reads were collapsed and filtered. For each sample, productive Simpson clonality was calculated as the square root of Simpson's diversity index across productive rearrangements. The table was pulled from immuneACCESS by TCRdb, which kept in-frame rearrangements only. Such tables lose some clones; where checked, under half of the loss comes from unresolved V genes, and the rest has no known cause. V, J and clone size are taken as reported in that table, and D and trimming were inferred from the DNA itself. This sample gives around 400,000 clones in total; around 83% of them show up just once. In total, the top ten clones hold approximately 5% of the sample.

Concerning this clone itself: Its antigen target is currently unknown. One base away there is no much larger clone; base qualities are not given.

Participants in the prospective study were aged about 18 to 89 years, lived in 20 to 30 United States geographic areas, and enrolled through a virtual design. To assign participants to cohorts, the prospective study relied on clinical history that participants themselves reported in a screening survey and a study questionnaire. ImmuneRACE Cohort 3 recovered participants were defined by two consecutive negative NP/OP PCR tests, healthcare professional clearance, or symptom resolution. In the prospective study, mobile phlebotomists collected whole blood, serum and a nasopharyngeal or oropharyngeal swab from each participant. Additional blood draws and questionnaires over an approximately 2-month period could optionally be provided by prospective study participants. Before DNA extraction, blood samples from the prospective study were shipped at room temperature or frozen. CDR1 is given as LNHDA and CDR2 as SQIVND, both from the germline V gene (reference sequence). V is pared back by 8 bases and J by 9 bases, with 14 bases lying between the germline termini. Taken from cysteine to phenylalanine, the CDR3 has 12 residues. Only the CDR3 region is kept as DNA, spanning 36 bases read in frame from base 1.

Overall study outcomes, separate from this receptor: Clinical and demographic metadata were provided uncurated, with the amount varying by source and participant.

The chain is made from TRBV19 and TRBJ1-5, with the D gene uncertain. The clonotype was recovered from a woman between 45 and 65 years old who had recovered from COVID-19. Sequenced material: PBMCs or T cells enriched from blood (not recorded which). Read as DNA, the sequence is TGTGCCAGTCGAGATCCGGCAGGGCCCCAGCATTTT. It encodes CASRDPAGPQHF.